The 17 T cell receptor beta chains reported below all come from one sample, sequenced in a study of control samples from healthy donors and cancer patients. Generated by immunoSEQ multiplex PCR, the TCRdb table keeps only in-frame clones and is missing some. Among roughly 190,000 clones listed, 91% were seen once. The sequenced material came from blood. The receptors derive from a woman in her twenties or thirties in good health.

The rearrangement joins TRBV11-3 to TRBJ1-1, with D perhaps matching TRBD1 (6 bases). V was cut by 5 bases and J by 3 bases, with 10 bases left in between. Per germline, CDR1 SGHNT and CDR2 YENEEA. This CDR3 has 13 residues. The CDR3 region has the DNA TGTGCCAGCAGCCCCCAGGGGTACACTGAAGCTTTCTTT. Translating gives CASSPQGYTEAFF.

V and J are TRBV5-1 and TRBJ1-4; D perhaps matches TRBD1 (5 bases). The CDR3 contains 14 residues. Germline V gene data show CDR1 as SGHRS and CDR2 as YFSETQ. V shed 1 base and J shed 4 bases, with 8 bases lying between them. The CDR3 reads CASSLSGFNEKLFF. The CDR3 bases are TGCGCCAGCAGCTTGTCAGGGTTTAATGAAAAACTGTTTTTT.

The V and J genes are TRBV28 and TRBJ2-5, with unresolved D. Between the trimmed V and J ends, which lost 3 bases and 1 base, there was a span of 9 bases. In germline, CDR1 is MDHEN, CDR2 SYDVKM. CDR3 length equals 14 residues. The CDR3 coding sequence is TGTGCCAGCAGTTTCAGTGCCCCCCAAGAGACCCAGTACTTC. Translated: CASSFSAPQETQYF.

This chain uses TRBV30 with TRBJ1-6; 8 positions match TRBD1. CDR3 size: 14 residues. In germline, CDR1 is GTSNPN, CDR2 SVGIG (reference sequence). The V and J ends lost 2 bases and 10 bases, in that order; junction bases with no gene match: 7. Written as DNA, the CDR3 is TGTGCCTGGAGTCCGGACAGGGCGGGATCACCCCTCCACTTT. The encoded protein is CAWSPDRAGSPLHF.

A single count supports this clone. J is TRBJ1-6 and V is TRBV3-1 (or the pseudogene TRBV3-2); D gene ambiguous. Germline V gene data show CDR1 as LGHDT and CDR2 as YNNKEL (reference sequence). V was pared by 1 base and J by 4 bases, with 14 bases between. The CDR3 is 17 amino acids. Written as DNA, the CDR3 is TGTGCCAGCAGCCAAGGGGGTAGGGAGATATATAATTCACCCCTCCACTTT. Translated: CASSQGGREIYNSPLHF.

This clone was seen just once. The V call is TRBV6-6, the J call TRBJ1-5; tentative D call: TRBD1 (5 bases). V was clipped by 2 bases and J by 2 bases, with 10 bases between them. CDR1 is MNHNY, CDR2 SVGAGI, per germline (reference sequence). The CDR3 length is 15 residues. Here the CDR3 reads CASSYGGWGNQPQHF. The CDR3 coding sequence is TGTGCCAGCAGTTACGGGGGATGGGGCAATCAGCCCCAGCATTTT.

The J gene is TRBJ1-1, the V gene TRBV11-2; no firm D call. The length of the CDR3 is 14 residues. Germline CDR1 reads SGHAT; CDR2 reads FQNNGV. V was shortened by 0 bases and J by 5 bases, with 10 bases between the two germline ends. The CDR3 DNA sequence: TGTGCCAGCAGCTTAGATCGGGTGAGAACTGAAGCTTTCTTT. Amino acids: CASSLDRVRTEAFF.

This clone was found once. This chain connects TRBV5-4 to TRBJ1-1, with D possibly being TRBD1 (6 bases). CDR3 length: 14 amino acids. Germline V lookup: CDR1 SGHNT, CDR2 YYREEE (reference sequence). Trimming removed 2 bases at V and 4 bases at J, with 12 bases between. CDR3 amino acids: CASSFVSGATEAFF. CDR3 bases: TGTGCCAGCAGCTTCGTTTCAGGGGCCACTGAAGCTTTCTTT. Looking up the rest from reference TRBV5-4 and TRBJ1-1 gives the full variable domain: ETGVTQSPTHLIKTRGQQVTLRCSSQSGHNTVSWYQQALGQGPQFIFQYYREEENGRGNFPPRFSGLQFPNYSSELNVNALELDDSALYLCASSFVSGATEAFFGQGTRLTVV.

The table lists this clone with a few counts. This rearrangement joins TRBV5-4 to TRBJ2-5; 12 bases align to TRBD2. Germline V gene sequence: CDR1 SGHNT, CDR2 YYREEE (reference sequence). CDR3 length: 16 amino acids. V lost 2 bases and J lost 5; bases outside the gene matches: 7. The CDR3 region has the DNA TGTGCCAGCAGCTTACTAGCGGGAGGTGGGGGGGAGACCCAGTACTTC. This gives the protein CASSLLAGGGGETQYF.

The rearrangement joins TRBV29-1 to TRBJ1-1; 8 bases align to TRBD1. This CDR3 contains 15 residues. Trimming removed 4 bases from V and 3 bases from J; junction bases left unmatched: 10. Looked up from germline, CDR1 is SQVTM and CDR2 is ANQGSEA. CDR3 bases: TGCAGCGTTGTGAATACAGGGGGAGGATACACTGAAGCTTTCTTT. Encoded protein: CSVVNTGGGYTEAFF.

V usage is TRBV5-1 and J usage is TRBJ2-3; maybe TRBD1 (6 bases). This CDR3 spans 15 amino acids. Trimming cost V 1 base and J 1 base, with 10 bases left between them. Germline V lookup: CDR1 SGHRS, CDR2 YFSETQ. The DNA of the CDR3 is TGCGCCAGCAGCTTGTCGGACAGCCGCACAGATACGCAGTATTTT. It specifies CASSLSDSRTDTQYF.

V usage is TRBV4-2 and J usage is TRBJ2-6; D gene uncertain. Germline V gene data show CDR1 as LGHNA and CDR2 as YNFKEQ. The CDR3 consists of 15 residues. V dropped 3 bases and J dropped 0 bases, with 6 bases sitting between them. CDR3 bases: TGTGCCAGCAGCCACCCAGGCTCTGGGGCCAACGTCCTGACTTTC. Translation gives CASSHPGSGANVLTF.

This clone occurred once. The chain recombines TRBV10-3 with TRBJ1-2; a weak D match, TRBD1 (6 bases). Germline V gene sequence: CDR1 ENHRY, CDR2 SYGVKD. The germline V and J ends were trimmed by 10 bases and 4 bases, with 10 bases remaining between them. This CDR3 has 11 residues. CDR3: CATGTPYGYTF. The CDR3 DNA sequence: TGTGCCACCGGGACACCCTATGGCTACACCTTC.

The J gene is TRBJ1-1, the V gene TRBV7-9; 9 nucleotides align to TRBD1. Trimming took 8 bases from V and 7 from J; bases not matched to a gene: 11. Germline V gene data show CDR1 as SEHNR and CDR2 as FQNEAQ (reference sequence). This CDR3 spans 14 amino acids. In DNA, the CDR3 is TGTGCCAGCGTCCTACAGGGGGCGGGAAGTGAAGCTTTCTTT. As protein: CASVLQGAGSEAFF.

This chain connects TRBV5-5 to TRBJ2-7, with a possible D match to TRBD1 (6 bases). Per germline, CDR1 SGHKS and CDR2 YYEKEE (reference sequence). With 3 bases removed from V and 4 bases from J, the gap between germline ends came to 11 bases. CDR3 length: 13 residues. CDR3 in DNA: TGTGCCAGCAGCTCCCAGGGGTTATACGAGCAGTACTTC. It codes for CASSSQGLYEQYF.

The rearrangement links TRBV15 to TRBJ1-6; 8 bases line up with TRBD1. The CDR3 sequence is 16 residues long. Germline CDR1 and CDR2: LNHNV and YYDKDF (reference sequence). V was clipped by 0 bases and J by 10 bases; unmatched bases: 8. The CDR3 bases are TGTGCCACCAGCAGAGATACGGTACAGGGGGGATCACCCCTCCACTTT. Translating gives CATSRDTVQGGSPLHF.

J is TRBJ1-2 and V is TRBV7-8, with D hard to call. CDR3 length: 14 residues. CDR1 is SGHVS, CDR2 FQNEAQ, per germline. V lost 2 bases, J lost 0 bases, and 7 bases lay in between. The CDR3 sequence: CASSLRTANYGYTF. The CDR3, as DNA: TGTGCCAGCAGCTTACGGACGGCTAACTATGGCTACACCTTC. The full variable domain, its missing parts supplied by reference TRBV7-8 and TRBJ1-2, is GAGVSQSPRYKVAKRGQDVALRCDPISGHVSLFWYQQALGQGPEFLTYFQNEAQLDKSGLPSDRFFAERPEGSVSTLKIQRTQQEDSAVYLCASSLRTANYGYTFGSGTRLTVV.